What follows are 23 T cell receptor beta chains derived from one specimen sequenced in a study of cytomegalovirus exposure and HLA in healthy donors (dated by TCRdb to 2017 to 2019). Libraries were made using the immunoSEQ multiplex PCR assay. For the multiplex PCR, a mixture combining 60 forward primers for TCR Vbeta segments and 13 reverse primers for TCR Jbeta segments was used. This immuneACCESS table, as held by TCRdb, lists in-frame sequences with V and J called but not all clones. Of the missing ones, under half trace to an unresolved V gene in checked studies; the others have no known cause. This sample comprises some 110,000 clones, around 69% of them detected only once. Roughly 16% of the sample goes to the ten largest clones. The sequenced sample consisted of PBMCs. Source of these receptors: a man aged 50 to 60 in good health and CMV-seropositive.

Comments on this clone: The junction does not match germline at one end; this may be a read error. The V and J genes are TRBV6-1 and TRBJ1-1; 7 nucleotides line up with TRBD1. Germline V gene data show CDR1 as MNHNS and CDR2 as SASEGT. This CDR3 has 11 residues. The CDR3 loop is CASRADRPGVF. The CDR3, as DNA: TGTGCCAGCAGAGCGGACAGGCCGGGCGTCTTT.

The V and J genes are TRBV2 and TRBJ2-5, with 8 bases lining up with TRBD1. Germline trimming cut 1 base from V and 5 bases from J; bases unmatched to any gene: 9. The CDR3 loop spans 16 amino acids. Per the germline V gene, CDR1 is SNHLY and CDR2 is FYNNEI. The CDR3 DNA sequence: TGTGCCAGCAGTGAAGAGCGGCAGGGGGCGTCGGAGACCCAGTACTTC. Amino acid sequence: CASSEERQGASETQYF.

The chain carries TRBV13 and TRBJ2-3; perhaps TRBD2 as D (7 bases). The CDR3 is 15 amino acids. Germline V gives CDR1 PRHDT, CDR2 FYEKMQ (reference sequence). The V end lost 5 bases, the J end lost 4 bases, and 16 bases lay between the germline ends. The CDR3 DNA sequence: TGTGCCAGCAGCCCGCCGGGGGGCCAGGCAGATACGCAGTATTTT. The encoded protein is CASSPPGGQADTQYF.

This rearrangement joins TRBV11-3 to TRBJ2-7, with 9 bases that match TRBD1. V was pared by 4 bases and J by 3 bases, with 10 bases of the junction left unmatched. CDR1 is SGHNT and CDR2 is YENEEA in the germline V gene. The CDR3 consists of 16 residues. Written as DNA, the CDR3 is TGTGCCAGCAGCTCACGTCCTCCGGGACAGGGCTACGAGCAGTACTTC. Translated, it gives CASSSRPPGQGYEQYF.

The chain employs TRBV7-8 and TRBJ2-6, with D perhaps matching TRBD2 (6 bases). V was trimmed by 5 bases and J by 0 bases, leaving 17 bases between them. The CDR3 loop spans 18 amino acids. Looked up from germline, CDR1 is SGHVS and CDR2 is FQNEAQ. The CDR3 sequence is CASSPGGGTGSGANVLTF. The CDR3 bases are TGTGCCAGCAGCCCCGGTGGGGGGACCGGCTCTGGGGCCAACGTCCTGACTTTC.

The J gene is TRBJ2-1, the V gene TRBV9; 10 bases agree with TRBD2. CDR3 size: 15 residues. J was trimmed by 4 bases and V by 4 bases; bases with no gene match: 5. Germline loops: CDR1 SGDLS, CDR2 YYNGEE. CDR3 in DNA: TGTGCCAGCAGCCCCTCTAGCGGGAGTTACAATGAGCAGTTCTTC. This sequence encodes CASSPSSGSYNEQFF.

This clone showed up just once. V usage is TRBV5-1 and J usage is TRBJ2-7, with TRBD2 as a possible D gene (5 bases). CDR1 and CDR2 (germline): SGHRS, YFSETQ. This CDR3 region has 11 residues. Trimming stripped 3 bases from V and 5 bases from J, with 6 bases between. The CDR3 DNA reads TGCGCCAGCAGCTGGGGAGACGAGCAGTACTTC. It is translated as CASSWGDEQYF.

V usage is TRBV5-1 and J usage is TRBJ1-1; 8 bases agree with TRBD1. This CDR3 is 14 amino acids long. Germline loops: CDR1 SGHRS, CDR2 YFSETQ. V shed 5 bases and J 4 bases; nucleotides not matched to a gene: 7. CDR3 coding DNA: TGCGCCAGCAGTATTTTTGACAGGGGCACTGAAGCTTTCTTT. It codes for CASSIFDRGTEAFF. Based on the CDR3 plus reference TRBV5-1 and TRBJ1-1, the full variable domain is KAGVTQTPRYLIKTRGQQVTLSCSPISGHRSVSWYQQTPGQGLQFLFEYFSETQRNKGNFPGRFSGRQFSNSRSEMNVSTLELGDSALYLCASSIFDRGTEAFFGQGTRLTVV.

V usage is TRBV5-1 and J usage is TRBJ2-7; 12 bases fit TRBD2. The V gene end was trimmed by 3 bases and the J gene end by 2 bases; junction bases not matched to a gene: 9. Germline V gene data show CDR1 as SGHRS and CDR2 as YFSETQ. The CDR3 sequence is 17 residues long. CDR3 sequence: CASSSKNGLAGTYEQYF. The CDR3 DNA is TGCGCCAGCAGCTCCAAAAACGGACTAGCGGGGACCTACGAGCAGTACTTC.

CDR3 loop: CASSRGTGGADTQYF. CDR3 in DNA: TGCGCCAGCAGCCGCGGGACAGGGGGCGCAGATACGCAGTATTTT. The chain employs TRBV5-1 and TRBJ2-3, with 12 bases lining up with TRBD1. In germline, CDR1 is SGHRS, CDR2 YFSETQ. V was clipped by 4 bases and J by 4 bases; unmatched bases: 4. The CDR3 loop spans 15 amino acids.

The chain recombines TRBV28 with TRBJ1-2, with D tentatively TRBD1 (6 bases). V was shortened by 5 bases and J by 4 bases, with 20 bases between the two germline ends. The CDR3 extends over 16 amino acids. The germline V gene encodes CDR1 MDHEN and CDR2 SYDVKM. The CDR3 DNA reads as TGTGCCAGCAGTGATCAAGGGGGTTTTTTAGGCTATGGCTACACCTTC. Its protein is CASSDQGGFLGYGYTF.

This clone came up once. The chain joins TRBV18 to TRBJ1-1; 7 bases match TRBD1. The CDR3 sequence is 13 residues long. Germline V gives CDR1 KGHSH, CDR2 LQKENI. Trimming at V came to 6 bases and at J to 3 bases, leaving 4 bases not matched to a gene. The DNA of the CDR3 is TGTGCCAGCTCGCGAACAGGGGACACTGAAGCTTTCTTT. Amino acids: CASSRTGDTEAFF. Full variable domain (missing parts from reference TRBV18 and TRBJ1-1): NAGVMQNPRHLVRRRGQEARLRCSPMKGHSHVYWYRQLPEEGLKFMVYLQKENIIDESGMPKERFSAEFPKEGPSILRIQQVVRGDSAAYFCASSRTGDTEAFFGQGTRLTVV.

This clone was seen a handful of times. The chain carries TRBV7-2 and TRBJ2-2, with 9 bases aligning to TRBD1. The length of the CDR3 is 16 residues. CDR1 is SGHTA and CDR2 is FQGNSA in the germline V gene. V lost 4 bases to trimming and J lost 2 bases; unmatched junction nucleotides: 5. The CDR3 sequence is CASSSRTGANTGELFF. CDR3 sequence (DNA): TGTGCCAGCAGCTCACGGACAGGGGCTAACACCGGGGAGCTGTTTTTT.

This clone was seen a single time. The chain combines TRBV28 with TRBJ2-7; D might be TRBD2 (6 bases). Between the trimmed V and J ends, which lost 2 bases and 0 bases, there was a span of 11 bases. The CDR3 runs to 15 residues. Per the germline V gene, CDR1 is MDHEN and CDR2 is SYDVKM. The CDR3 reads CASSLRQGGSYEQYF. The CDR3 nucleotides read TGTGCCAGCAGTTTAAGGCAGGGAGGCTCCTACGAGCAGTACTTC.

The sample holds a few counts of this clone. CDR3 nucleotides: TGTGCCAGCAGCTTAGATGTAGGCTACACCTTC. The encoded protein is CASSLDVGYTF. The V call is TRBV7-9, the J call TRBJ1-2, with D unresolved. Germline CDR1 reads SEHNR; CDR2 reads FQNEAQ (reference sequence). The CDR3 contains 11 residues. V dropped 1 base and J dropped 8 bases, with 5 bases sitting between them.

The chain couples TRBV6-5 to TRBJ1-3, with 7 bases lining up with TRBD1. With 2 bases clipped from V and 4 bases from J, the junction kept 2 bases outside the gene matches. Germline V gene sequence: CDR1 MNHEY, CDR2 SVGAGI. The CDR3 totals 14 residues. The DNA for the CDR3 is TGTGCCAGCAGTTACGACAGGGAAGGAAACACCATATATTTT. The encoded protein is CASSYDREGNTIYF.

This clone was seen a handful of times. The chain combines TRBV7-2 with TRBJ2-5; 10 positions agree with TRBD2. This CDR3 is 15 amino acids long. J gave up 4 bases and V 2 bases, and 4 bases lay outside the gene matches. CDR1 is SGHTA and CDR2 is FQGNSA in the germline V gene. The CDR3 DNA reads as TGTGCCAGCAGCTTAAGCGGGGGGGCAGGAGAGACCCAGTACTTC. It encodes CASSLSGGAGETQYF.

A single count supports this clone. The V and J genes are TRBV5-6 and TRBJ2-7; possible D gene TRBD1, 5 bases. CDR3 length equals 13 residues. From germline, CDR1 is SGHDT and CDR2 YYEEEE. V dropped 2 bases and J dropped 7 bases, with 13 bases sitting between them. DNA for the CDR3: TGTGCCAGCAGCTTTAGCAGGGTGGAGGAGCAGTACTTC. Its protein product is CASSFSRVEEQYF.

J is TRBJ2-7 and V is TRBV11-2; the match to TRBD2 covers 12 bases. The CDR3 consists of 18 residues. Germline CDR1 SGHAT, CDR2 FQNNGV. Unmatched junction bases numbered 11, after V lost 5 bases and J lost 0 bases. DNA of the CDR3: TGTGCCAGCAGCAGTCTCCGGAGACTAGCGGGGGTCTCCTACGAGCAGTACTTC. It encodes CASSSLRRLAGVSYEQYF.

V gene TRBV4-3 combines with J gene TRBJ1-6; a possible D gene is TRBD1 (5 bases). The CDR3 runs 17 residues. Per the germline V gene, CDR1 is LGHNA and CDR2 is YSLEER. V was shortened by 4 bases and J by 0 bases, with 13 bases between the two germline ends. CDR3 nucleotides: TGCGCCAGCAGCCCATCCTCCCAGGGCTCCTATAATTCACCCCTCCACTTT. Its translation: CASSPSSQGSYNSPLHF.

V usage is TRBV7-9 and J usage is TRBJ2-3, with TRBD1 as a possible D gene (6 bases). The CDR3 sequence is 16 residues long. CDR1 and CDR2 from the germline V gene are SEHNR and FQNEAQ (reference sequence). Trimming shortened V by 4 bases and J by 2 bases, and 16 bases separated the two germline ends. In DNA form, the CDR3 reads TGTGCCAGCAGCTCCCCCCCCGGGACAATCACAGATACGCAGTATTTT. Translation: CASSSPPGTITDTQYF.

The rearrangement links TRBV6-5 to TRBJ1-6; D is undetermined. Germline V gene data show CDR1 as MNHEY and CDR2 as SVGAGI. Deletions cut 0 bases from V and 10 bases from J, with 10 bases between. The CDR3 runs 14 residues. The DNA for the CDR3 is TGTGCCAGCAGTTACTCGGGGAGAGGCTCACCCCTCCACTTT. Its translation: CASSYSGRGSPLHF.

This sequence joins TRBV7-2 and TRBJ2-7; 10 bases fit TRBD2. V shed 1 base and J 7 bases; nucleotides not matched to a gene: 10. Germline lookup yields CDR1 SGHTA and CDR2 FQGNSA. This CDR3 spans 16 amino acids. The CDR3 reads CASSLDPGASGGEQYF. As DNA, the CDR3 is TGTGCCAGCAGCTTAGATCCCGGGGCTAGCGGGGGTGAGCAGTACTTC.